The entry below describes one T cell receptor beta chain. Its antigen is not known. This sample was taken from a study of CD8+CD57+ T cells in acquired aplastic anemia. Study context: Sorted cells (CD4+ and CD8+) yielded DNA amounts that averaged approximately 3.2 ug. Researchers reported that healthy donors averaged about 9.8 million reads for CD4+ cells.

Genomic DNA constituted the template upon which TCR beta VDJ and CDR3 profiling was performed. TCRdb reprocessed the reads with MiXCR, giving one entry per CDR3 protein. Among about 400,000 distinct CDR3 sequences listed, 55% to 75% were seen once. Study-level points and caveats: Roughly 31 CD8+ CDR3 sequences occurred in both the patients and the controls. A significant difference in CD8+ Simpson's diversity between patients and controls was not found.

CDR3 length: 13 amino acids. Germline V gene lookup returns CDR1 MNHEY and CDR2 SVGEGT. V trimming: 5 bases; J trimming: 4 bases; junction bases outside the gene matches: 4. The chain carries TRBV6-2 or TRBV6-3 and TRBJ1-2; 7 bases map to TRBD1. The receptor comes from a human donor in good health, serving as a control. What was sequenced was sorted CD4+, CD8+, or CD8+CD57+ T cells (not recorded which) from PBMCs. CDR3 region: CASSKDRTYGYTF. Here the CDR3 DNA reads TGTGCCAGCAGTAAGGACAGGACCTATGGCTACACCTTC.